This TCR beta chain was recovered during a study of cytomegalovirus exposure and HLA in healthy donors. About this clone: Its antigen is unknown.

PCR was performed using 60 Vbeta and 13 Jbeta primers. The assay was immunoSEQ multiplex PCR, and TCRdb's table has in-frame clones only and misses some. Of about 150,000 clones detected, around 67% appear once; the ten largest clones hold about 1.5%. Study results and caveats: Later analysis placed DRB1 highest and HLA-C lowest in TCR association rates, which differed by HLA locus. Listed as cytomegalovirus-associated were 170 or so TCR beta chains.

This TCR came from a woman aged 18-35 years in good health and CMV-seronegative. Sequencing was performed on PBMCs.

The CDR3 loop reads CASSSPGGDGYTF. The CDR3, as DNA: TGCGCCAGCAGCTCTCCAGGGGGCGATGGCTACACCTTC. The chain recombines TRBV5-1 with TRBJ1-2, with 8 bases lining up with TRBD1. Germline CDR1 and CDR2: SGHRS and YFSETQ. V gave up 3 bases and J gave up 6 bases; unmatched junction bases: 4. The CDR3 totals 13 residues.